The rows below give T cell receptor beta chains drawn from one sample of a study of CD8 T cells in Susac syndrome. One entry per CDR3 protein, called by TCRdb with MiXCR from the immunoSEQ multiplex PCR reads. The sample records under 150,000 distinct CDR3 sequences, around 91% being singletons. The sample taken for sequencing was CD8+ T cells from PBMCs. These receptors all stem from a human donor with multiple sclerosis. Each CDR3 is given with its conserved first and last residue. The order of the fields is V gene, J gene, D gene, clone size, CDR3 protein. D genes are given only for firm matches. Only some rows state a clone size, as once, few, many or a class for expanded clones.

v_call: TRBV7-9
j_call: TRBJ2-7
d_call: .
clone_size: .
cdr3_aa: CASSSSMGEQYF

v_call: TRBV5-6
j_call: TRBJ1-5
d_call: TRBD1
clone_size: .
cdr3_aa: CASSFEGAQPQHF

v_call: TRBV25-1
j_call: TRBJ2-3
d_call: .
clone_size: .
cdr3_aa: CASSGSDTQYF

v_call: TRBV30
j_call: TRBJ1-2
d_call: .
clone_size: .
cdr3_aa: CAWRGPDYGYTF

v_call: TRBV9
j_call: TRBJ2-1
d_call: .
clone_size: .
cdr3_aa: CASGGDFSYNEQFF

v_call: TRBV27
j_call: TRBJ2-1
d_call: .
clone_size: .
cdr3_aa: CASSLSQVGAGYNNEQFF

v_call: TRBV29-1
j_call: TRBJ1-2
d_call: .
clone_size: .
cdr3_aa: CSVVDQRLNYGYTF

v_call: TRBV29-1
j_call: TRBJ1-2
d_call: .
clone_size: .
cdr3_aa: CSVEDERTAYGYTF

v_call: TRBV9
j_call: TRBJ2-1
d_call: .
clone_size: .
cdr3_aa: CASTNREAGYNEQFF

v_call: TRBV29-1
j_call: TRBJ2-7
d_call: .
clone_size: .
cdr3_aa: CSTRTGTYEQYF

v_call: TRBV6-1
j_call: TRBJ2-7
d_call: .
clone_size: few
cdr3_aa: CASSEEGRSLNEQYF

v_call: TRBV5-1
j_call: TRBJ2-2
d_call: TRBD2
clone_size: .
cdr3_aa: CASSNHSGRAGELFF

v_call: TRBV29-1
j_call: TRBJ1-1
d_call: .
clone_size: once
cdr3_aa: CSVKGLDEAFF

v_call: TRBV6-2/TRBV6-3
j_call: TRBJ2-2
d_call: .
clone_size: .
cdr3_aa: CASSPKSTGELFF

v_call: TRBV12-3/TRBV12-4
j_call: TRBJ2-3
d_call: .
clone_size: .
cdr3_aa: CASSFPGARVTQYF

v_call: TRBV28
j_call: TRBJ1-5
d_call: .
clone_size: .
cdr3_aa: CASTLEEGSNQPQHF

v_call: TRBV27
j_call: TRBJ2-7
d_call: TRBD2
clone_size: few
cdr3_aa: CASYPSGLASFYEQYF

v_call: TRBV7-9
j_call: TRBJ1-1
d_call: .
clone_size: .
cdr3_aa: CASSFGPTEAFF